The source of this TCR beta chain is a study of shared clonotypes between healthy human individuals. Per the germline V gene, CDR1 is SGHDT and CDR2 is YYEEEE. Trimming removed 4 bases from V and 6 bases from J, with 14 bases in between. The CDR3 consists of 13 residues. Every one of the donors was a Caucasian adult that lived in Nashville, Tennessee. The table came from immunoSEQ multiplex PCR; TCRdb's copy has only in-frame clones and leaves some out. The sample carries over 1.4 million clones, 95% to 97% recorded once. The specimen was naive CD4+ T cells sorted from blood. Subset denoted: CD45RA+ positively selected. The clonotype comes from a man aged 25 to 40 in good health. The genes are TRBV5-6 and TRBJ2-7; perhaps TRBD1 as D (5 bases). CDR3 nucleotide sequence: TGTGCCAGCAGCCGCCAATGGCAGGGCGAGCAGTACTTC. Translation gives CASSRQWQGEQYF.